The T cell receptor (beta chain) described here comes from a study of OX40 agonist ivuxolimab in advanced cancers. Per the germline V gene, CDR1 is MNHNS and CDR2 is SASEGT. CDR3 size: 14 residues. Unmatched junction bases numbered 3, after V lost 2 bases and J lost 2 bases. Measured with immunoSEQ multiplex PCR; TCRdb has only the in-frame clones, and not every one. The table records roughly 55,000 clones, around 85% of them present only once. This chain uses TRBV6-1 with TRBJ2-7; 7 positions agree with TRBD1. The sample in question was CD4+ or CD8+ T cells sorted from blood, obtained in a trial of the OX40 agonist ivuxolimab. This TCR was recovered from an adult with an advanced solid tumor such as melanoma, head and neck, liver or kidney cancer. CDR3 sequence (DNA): TGTGCCAGCAGTGAAACAGGGGATCCCTACGAGCAGTACTTC. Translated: CASSETGDPYEQYF.